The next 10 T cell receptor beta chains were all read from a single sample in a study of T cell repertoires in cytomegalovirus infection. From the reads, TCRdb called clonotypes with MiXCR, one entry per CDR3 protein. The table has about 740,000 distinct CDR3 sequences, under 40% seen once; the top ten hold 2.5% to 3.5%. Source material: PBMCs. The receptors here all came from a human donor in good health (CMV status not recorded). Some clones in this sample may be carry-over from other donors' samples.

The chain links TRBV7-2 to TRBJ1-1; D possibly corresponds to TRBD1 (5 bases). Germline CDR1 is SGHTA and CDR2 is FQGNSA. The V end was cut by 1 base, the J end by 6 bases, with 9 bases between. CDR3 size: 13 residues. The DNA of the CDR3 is TGTGCCAGCAGCTTAGTAGGGGCGCCTGAAGCTTTCTTT. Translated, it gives CASSLVGAPEAFF.

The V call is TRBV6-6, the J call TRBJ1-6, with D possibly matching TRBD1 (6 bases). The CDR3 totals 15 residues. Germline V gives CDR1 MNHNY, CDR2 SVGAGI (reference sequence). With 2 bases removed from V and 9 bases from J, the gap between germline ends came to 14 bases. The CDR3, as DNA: TGTGCCAGCAGTTACCTATCCAGGGGAAGTTCACCCCTCCACTTT. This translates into CASSYLSRGSSPLHF.

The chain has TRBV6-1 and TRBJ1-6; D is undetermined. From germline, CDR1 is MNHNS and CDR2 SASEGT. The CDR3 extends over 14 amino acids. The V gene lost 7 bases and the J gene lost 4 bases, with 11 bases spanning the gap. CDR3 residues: CASILRGYNSPLHF. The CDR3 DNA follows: TGTGCCAGCATCTTGAGAGGGTATAATTCACCCCTCCACTTT.

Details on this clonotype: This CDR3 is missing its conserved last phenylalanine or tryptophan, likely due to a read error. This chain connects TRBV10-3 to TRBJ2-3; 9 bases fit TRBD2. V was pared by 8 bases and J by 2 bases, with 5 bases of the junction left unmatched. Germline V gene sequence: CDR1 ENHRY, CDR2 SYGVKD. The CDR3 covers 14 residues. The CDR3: CAIGSGRSTDTQYC. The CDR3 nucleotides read TGTGCCATCGGGAGCGGGAGGTCCACAGATACGCAGTATTGT.

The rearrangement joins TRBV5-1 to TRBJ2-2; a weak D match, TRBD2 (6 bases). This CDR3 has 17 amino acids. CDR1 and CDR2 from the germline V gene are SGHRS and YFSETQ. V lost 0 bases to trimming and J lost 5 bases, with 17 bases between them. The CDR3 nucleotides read TGCGCCAGCAGCTTGGTAGTGGCGGGGTCAGCGACCGGGGAGCTGTTTTTT. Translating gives CASSLVVAGSATGELFF.

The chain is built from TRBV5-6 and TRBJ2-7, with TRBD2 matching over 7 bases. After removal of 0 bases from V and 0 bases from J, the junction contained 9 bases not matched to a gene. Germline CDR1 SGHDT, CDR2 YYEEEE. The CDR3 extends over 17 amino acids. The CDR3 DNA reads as TGTGCCAGCAGCTTGGAGGGCGGGAGACCCAACTCCTACGAGCAGTACTTC. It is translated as CASSLEGGRPNSYEQYF.

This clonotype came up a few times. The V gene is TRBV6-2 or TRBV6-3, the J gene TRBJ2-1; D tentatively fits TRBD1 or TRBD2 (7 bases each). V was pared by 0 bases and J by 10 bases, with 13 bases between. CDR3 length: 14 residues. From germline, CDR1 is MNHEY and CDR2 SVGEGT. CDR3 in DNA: TGTGCCAGCAGTTACTCGGGAGGGGGCAACGAGCAGTTCTTC. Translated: CASSYSGGGNEQFF.

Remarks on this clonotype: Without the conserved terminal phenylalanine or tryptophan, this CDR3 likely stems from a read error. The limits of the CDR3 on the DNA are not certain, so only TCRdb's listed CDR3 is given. CDR3 region: CATREEGTVSYHEQSL. V is TRBV6-5 and J is TRBJ2-1; whether TRBD1, the table's D call, matches the DNA was not checked. Germline assignment: CDR1 MNHEY and CDR2 SVGAGI. The CDR3 length equals 16 residues, ends included.

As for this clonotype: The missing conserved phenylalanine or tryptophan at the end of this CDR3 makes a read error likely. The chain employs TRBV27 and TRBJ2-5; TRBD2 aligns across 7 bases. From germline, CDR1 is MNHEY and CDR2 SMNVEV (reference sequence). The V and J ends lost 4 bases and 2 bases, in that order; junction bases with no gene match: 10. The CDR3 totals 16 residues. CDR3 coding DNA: TGTGCCAGCAGTTACGGGGTATCGGGAGGACAAGAGACCCAGTACTTA. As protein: CASSYGVSGGQETQYL.

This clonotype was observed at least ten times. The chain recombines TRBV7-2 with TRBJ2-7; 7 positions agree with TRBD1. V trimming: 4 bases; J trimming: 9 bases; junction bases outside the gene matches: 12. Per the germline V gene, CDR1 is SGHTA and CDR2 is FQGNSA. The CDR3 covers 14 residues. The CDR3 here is CASSSMSSTGLQYF. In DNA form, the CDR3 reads TGTGCCAGCAGCTCTATGTCGTCGACAGGGCTGCAGTACTTC.